This T cell receptor (beta chain) was sequenced for a study of OX40 agonist ivuxolimab in advanced cancers. About the study: Previous treatment with anti-PD-1, anti-PD-L1 or anti-CTLA-4 therapy was allowed; about 37% had received some. Three dose-escalation patients had partial responses: one with hepatocellular carcinoma and two with cutaneous melanoma.

V lost 10 bases and J lost 3; bases outside the gene matches: 11. The CDR3 covers 15 residues. Per the germline V gene, CDR1 is MNHNY and CDR2 is SVGAGI (reference sequence). Overall study results and limits: Clones of CD4+ and CD8+ blood T cells grew by week 6 at doses of 0.1 to 3.0 mg/kg.

The cohort excluded patients with autoimmune disease history or systemic immunosuppression. Data came from immunoSEQ multiplex PCR; TCRdb stores just in-frame clones and leaves some out. The repertoire consists of tens of thousands of clones, with 94% occurring once and the leading ten covering over 9%. This clone was detected only once. Antigen specificity is unknown. The specimen comprised CD4+ or CD8+ T cells sorted from blood, sampled in a trial of the OX40 agonist ivuxolimab. The sequence was obtained from an adult with an advanced solid tumor such as melanoma, head and neck, liver or kidney cancer. This sequence joins TRBV6-6 and TRBJ2-2; 7 bases align to TRBD2. Written as DNA, the CDR3 is TGTGCCATTCGTCGACTAGCTACGGACACCGGGGAGCTGTTTTTT. It specifies CAIRRLATDTGELFF.